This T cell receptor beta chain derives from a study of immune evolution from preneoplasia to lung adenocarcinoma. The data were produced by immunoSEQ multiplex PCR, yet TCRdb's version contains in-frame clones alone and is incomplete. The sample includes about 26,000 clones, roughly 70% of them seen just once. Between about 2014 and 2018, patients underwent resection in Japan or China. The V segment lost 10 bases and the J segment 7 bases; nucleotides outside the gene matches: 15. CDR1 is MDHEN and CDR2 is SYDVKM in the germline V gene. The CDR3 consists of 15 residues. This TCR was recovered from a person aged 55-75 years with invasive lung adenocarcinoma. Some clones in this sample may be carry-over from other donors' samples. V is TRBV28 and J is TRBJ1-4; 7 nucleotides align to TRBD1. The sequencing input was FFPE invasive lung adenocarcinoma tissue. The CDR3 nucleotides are TGTGCCACCCAGGGAGCCGACAGGGCGGGTGAAAAACTGTTTTTT. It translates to CATQGADRAGEKLFF.